A selection of T cell receptor beta chains follows, all from one sample in a study of T cell repertoires in cytomegalovirus infection. Each CDR3 protein gets one entry after TCRdb re-called the reads with MiXCR. Of approximately 500,000 distinct CDR3 sequences in the sample, 16% were seen once. The sequenced material came from CD8+ T cells from PBMCs. These TCRs come from a human donor in good health (CMV status not recorded). Some clones in this sample may be carry-over from other donors' samples. Each CDR3 is given with its conserved first and last residue. D genes are given only for firm matches. A row's size may be missing; if present it is once, few, many or a size class.

J gene,V gene,clone size,D gene,CDR3 DNA,CDR3 protein
TRBJ1-1,TRBV6-5,many,NA,TGTGCCAGCAGTTACCTTGAAAACACTGAAGCTTTCTTT,CASSYLENTEAFF
TRBJ1-1,TRBV7-9,many,NA,TGTGCCAGCAGCGTCGGACGGAAAGTCATGAACACTGAAGCTTTCTTT,CASSVGRKVMNTEAFF
TRBJ2-1,TRBV10-3,few,TRBD2,TGTGCCATCAGTGATCCTATAGCGGGTGCGGCCTACAATGAGCAGTTCTTC,CAISDPIAGAAYNEQFF
TRBJ2-4,TRBV27,NA,NA,TGTGCCAGCAGTTTATCGTGGGGAGGGGGGGCCAAAAACATTCAGTACTTC,CASSLSWGGGAKNIQYF
TRBJ2-3,TRBV10-3,NA,TRBD2,TGTGCCATCAGTGAGTCAAGGGCGGGACTAGCAGTTTCAGATACGCAGTATTTT,CAISESRAGLAVSDTQYF
TRBJ2-7,TRBV28,NA,TRBD1,TGTGCCAGCAGCCCGAACCGGGATGTAAGGGGGCTCGGTTACGAGCAGTACTTC,CASSPNRDVRGLGYEQYF
TRBJ2-2,TRBV27,few,NA,TGTGCCAGCAGTTTAAAAATCGGGGAGCTGTTTTTT,CASSLKIGELFF
TRBJ2-7,TRBV29-1,NA,NA,TGCAGCGTTTTTGGGGGCGAGCAGTACTTC,CSVFGGEQYF
TRBJ1-1,TRBV6-6,NA,TRBD1,TGTGCCAGCCGAGGGGGACAGCCAAGATTTAACACTGAAGCTTTCTTT,CASRGGQPRFNTEAFF
TRBJ2-1,TRBV27,NA,TRBD2,TGTGCCAGCACCCCCATAGCGGGAGAGGAGGAGCAGTTCTTC,CASTPIAGEEEQFF
TRBJ2-7,TRBV11-2,once,TRBD2,TGTGCCAGCAGCTTCGGGACTACACTCTACGAGCAGTACTTC,CASSFGTTLYEQYF
TRBJ2-7,TRBV28,few,TRBD2,TGTGCCAGCAGGCCACTGGGACTAGCGGGAGGGGCCTACGAGCAGTACTTC,CASRPLGLAGGAYEQYF
TRBJ1-3,TRBV7-9,NA,TRBD1,TGTGCCAGCAGCCGTGCGGGGACAGGGTACCGGGGGGGCGCTGGAAACACCATATATTTT,CASSRAGTGYRGGAGNTIYF
TRBJ2-1,TRBV4-1,NA,NA,TGCGCCAGCAGCCAAGGGGGTAATGATCAGTTCTTC,CASSQGGNDQFF
TRBJ1-4,TRBV9,few,NA,TGTGCCAGCAGCGTAACGGGGGCTAATGAAAAACTGTTTTTT,CASSVTGANEKLFF
TRBJ2-3,TRBV7-6,NA,NA,TGTGCAAGCAGCTTACTGGGGGGCGAAGAAACAGATACTCAGTATTTT,CASSLLGGEETDTQYF
TRBJ2-7,TRBV27,NA,TRBD2,TGTGCCAGCAGTTTATGGCGGGAGGGCCCTTACGAGCAGTACTTC,CASSLWREGPYEQYF
TRBJ2-2,TRBV7-9,many,NA,TGTGCCAGCAGCTTAACCGAAGGGGCCGGGGAGCTGTTTTTT,CASSLTEGAGELFF
TRBJ1-1,TRBV27,NA,NA,TGTGCCAGCAGTTTATCCCGTTCACCTGAAGCTTTCTTT,CASSLSRSPEAFF
TRBJ2-2,TRBV27,few,NA,TGTGCCAGCAGTTTTTGGGGAGGGGAGCTGTTTTTT,CASSFWGGELFF
TRBJ2-2,TRBV7-3,many,NA,TGTGCCAGCAGCCCCACAGGGATGAACACCGGGGAGCTGTTTTTT,CASSPTGMNTGELFF
TRBJ2-7,TRBV18,few,NA,TGTGCCAGCTCAAGGGGAGCAGGCGACGAGCAGTACTTC,CASSRGAGDEQYF